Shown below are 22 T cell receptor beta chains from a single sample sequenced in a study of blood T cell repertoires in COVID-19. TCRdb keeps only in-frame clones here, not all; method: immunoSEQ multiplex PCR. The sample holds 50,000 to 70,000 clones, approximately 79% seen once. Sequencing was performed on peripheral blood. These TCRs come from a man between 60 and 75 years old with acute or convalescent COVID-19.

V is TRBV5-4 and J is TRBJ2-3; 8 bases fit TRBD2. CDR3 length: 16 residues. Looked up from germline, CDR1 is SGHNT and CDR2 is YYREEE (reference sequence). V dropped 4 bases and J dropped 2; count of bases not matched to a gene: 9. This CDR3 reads CASSLKSGGPTDTQYF. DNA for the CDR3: TGTGCCAGCAGCCTAAAATCGGGGGGGCCCACAGATACGCAGTATTTT.

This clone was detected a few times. The CDR3 protein is CASAGTGGSGYTF. CDR3 coding DNA: TGTGCCAGCGCCGGGACAGGGGGCTCTGGCTACACCTTC. The gene calls are TRBV2 and TRBJ1-2; 12 positions match TRBD1. This CDR3 spans 13 amino acids. CDR1 is SNHLY and CDR2 is FYNNEI in the germline V gene. V lost 8 bases to trimming and J lost 7 bases; unmatched junction nucleotides: 5.

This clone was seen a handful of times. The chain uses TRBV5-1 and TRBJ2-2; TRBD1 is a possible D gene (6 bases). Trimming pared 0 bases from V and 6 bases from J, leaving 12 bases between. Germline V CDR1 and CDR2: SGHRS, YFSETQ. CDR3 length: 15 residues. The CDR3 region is CASSLAQGTPGELFF. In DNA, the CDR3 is TGCGCCAGCAGCTTGGCTCAGGGGACCCCCGGGGAGCTGTTTTTT.

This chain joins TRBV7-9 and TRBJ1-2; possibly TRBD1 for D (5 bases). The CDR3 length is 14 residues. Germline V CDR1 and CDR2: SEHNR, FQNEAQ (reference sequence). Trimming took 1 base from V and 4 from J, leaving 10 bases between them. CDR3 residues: CASSLGRGSYGYTF. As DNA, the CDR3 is TGTGCCAGCAGCTTAGGACGGGGGAGCTATGGCTACACCTTC.

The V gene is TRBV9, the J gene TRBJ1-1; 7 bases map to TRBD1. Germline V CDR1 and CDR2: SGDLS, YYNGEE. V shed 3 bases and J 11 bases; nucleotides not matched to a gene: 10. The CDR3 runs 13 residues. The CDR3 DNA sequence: TGTGCCAGCAGCGCTTGGACAGGCTCGGGCGCTTTCTTT. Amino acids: CASSAWTGSGAFF.

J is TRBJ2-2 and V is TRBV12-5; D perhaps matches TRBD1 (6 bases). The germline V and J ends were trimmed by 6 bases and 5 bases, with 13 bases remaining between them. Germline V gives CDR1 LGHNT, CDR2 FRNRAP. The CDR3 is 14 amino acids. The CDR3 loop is CASGTGTSTGELFF. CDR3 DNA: TGTGCTAGTGGCACCGGGACATCTACCGGGGAGCTGTTTTTT.

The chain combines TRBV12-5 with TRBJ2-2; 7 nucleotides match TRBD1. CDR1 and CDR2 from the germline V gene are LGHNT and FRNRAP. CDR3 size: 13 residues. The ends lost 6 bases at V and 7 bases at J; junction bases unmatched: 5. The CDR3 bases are TGTGCTAGTGGCCTCAGGGGGAACGGGGAGCTGTTTTTT. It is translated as CASGLRGNGELFF.

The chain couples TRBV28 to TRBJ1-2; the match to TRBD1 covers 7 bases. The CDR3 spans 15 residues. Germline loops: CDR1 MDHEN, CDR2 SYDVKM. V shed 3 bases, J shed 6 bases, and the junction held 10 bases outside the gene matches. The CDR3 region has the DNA TGTGCCAGCAGTTTCTTGGACAGGAAGGCGGATGGCTACACCTTC. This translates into CASSFLDRKADGYTF.

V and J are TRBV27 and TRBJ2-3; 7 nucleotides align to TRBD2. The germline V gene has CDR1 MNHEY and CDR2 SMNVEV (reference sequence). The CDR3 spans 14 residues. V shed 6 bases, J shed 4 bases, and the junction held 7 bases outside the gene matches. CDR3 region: CASSRGVWADTQYF. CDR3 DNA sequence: TGTGCCAGCAGCCGGGGGGTATGGGCAGATACGCAGTATTTT.

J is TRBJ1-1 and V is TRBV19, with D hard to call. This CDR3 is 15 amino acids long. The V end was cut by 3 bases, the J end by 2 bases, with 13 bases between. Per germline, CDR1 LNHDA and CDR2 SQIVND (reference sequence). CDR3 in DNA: TGTGCCAGTAGTATGGAAAGAGGCATTAACACTGAAGCTTTCTTT. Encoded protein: CASSMERGINTEAFF.

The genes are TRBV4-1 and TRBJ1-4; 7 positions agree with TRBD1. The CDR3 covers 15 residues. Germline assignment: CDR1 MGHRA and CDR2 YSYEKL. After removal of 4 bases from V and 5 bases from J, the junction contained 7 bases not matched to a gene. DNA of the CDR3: TGCGCCAGCAGCCCCTCGGGACAGAGAAATGAAAAACTGTTTTTT. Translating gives CASSPSGQRNEKLFF.

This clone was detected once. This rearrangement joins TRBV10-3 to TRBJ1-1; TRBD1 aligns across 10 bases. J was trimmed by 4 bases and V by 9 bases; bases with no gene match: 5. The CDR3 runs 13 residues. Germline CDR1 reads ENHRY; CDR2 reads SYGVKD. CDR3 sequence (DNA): TGTGCCATTGGGACAGGGGACGCCACTGAAGCTTTCTTT. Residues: CAIGTGDATEAFF.

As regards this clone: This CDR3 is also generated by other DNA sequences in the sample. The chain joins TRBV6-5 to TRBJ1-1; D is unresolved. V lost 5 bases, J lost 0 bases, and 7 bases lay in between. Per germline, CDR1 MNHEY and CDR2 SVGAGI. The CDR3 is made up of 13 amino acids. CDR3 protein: CASSRDMNTEAFF. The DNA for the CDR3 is TGTGCCAGCAGTCGGGATATGAACACTGAAGCTTTCTTT.

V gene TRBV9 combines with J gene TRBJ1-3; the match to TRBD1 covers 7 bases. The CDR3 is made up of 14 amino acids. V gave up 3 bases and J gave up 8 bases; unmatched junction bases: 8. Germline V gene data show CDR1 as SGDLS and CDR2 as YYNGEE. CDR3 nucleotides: TGTGCCAGCAGCGGACTTGGGACAGCTGACACCATATATTTT. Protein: CASSGLGTADTIYF.

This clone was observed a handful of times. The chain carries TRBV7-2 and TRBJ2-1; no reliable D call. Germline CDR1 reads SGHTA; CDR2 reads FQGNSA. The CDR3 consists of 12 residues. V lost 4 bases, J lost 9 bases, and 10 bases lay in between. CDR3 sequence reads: CASSYIVSEQFF. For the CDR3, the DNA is TGTGCCAGCAGCTACATTGTCAGTGAGCAGTTCTTC.

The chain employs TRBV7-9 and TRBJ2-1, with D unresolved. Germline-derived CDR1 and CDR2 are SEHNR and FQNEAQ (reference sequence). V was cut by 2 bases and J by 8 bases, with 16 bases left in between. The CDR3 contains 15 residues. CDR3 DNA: TGTGCCAGCAGCTTATTGAGTAATTACCGGGATGAGCAGTTCTTC. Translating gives CASSLLSNYRDEQFF.

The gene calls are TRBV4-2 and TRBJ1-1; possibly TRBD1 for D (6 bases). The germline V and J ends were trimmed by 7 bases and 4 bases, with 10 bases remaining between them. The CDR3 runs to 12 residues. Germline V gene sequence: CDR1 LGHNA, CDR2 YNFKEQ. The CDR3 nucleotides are TGTGCCAGCAATCAGGGGTCCACTGAAGCTTTCTTT. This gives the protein CASNQGSTEAFF.

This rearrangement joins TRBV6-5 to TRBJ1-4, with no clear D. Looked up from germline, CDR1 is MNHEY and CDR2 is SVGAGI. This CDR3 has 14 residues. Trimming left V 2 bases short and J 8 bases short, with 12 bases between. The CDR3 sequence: CASSYAYTLEKLFF. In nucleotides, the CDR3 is TGTGCCAGCAGTTACGCCTATACACTAGAAAAACTGTTTTTT.

The CDR3 sequence is CASSTTRDQPQHF. In nucleotides, the CDR3 is TGTGCCAGCAGTACTACGAGGGATCAGCCCCAGCATTTT. The rearrangement links TRBV2 to TRBJ1-5, with D unresolved. With 5 bases removed from V and 5 bases from J, the gap between germline ends came to 10 bases. The CDR3 covers 13 residues. Germline assignment: CDR1 SNHLY and CDR2 FYNNEI.

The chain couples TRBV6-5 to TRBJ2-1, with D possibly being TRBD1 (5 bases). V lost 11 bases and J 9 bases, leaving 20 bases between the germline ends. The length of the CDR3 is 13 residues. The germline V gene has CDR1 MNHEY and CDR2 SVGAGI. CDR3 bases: TGTGCCGGCGCAGGGTGGGTAAAGGGTGAGCAGTTCTTC. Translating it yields CAGAGWVKGEQFF.

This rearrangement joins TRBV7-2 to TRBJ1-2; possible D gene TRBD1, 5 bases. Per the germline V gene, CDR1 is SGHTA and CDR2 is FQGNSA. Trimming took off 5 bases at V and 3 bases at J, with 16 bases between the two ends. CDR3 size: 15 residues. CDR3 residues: CASSQGGRRDYGYTF. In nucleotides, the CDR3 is TGTGCCAGCAGCCAGGGAGGAAGGAGGGACTATGGCTACACCTTC. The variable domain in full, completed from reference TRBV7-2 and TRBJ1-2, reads GAGVSQSPSNKVTEKGKDVELRCDPISGHTALYWYRQSLGQGLEFLIYFQGNSAPDKSGLPSDRFSAERTGGSVSTLTIQRTQQEDSAVYLCASSQGGRRDYGYTFGSGTRLTVV.

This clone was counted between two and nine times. CDR3 amino acids: CASSLGGQKETQYF. The CDR3 DNA sequence: TGCGCCAGCAGCTTGGGAGGACAGAAAGAGACCCAGTACTTC. This rearrangement joins TRBV5-1 to TRBJ2-5; possibly TRBD1 for D (6 bases). Germline assignment: CDR1 SGHRS and CDR2 YFSETQ. V was cut by 0 bases and J by 3 bases, with 9 bases left in between. The CDR3 consists of 14 residues.